Described below is a single T cell receptor (beta chain) sequence and its context. The sample has other DNA sequences that encode this CDR3 too. The sample comes from a study of shared clonotypes between healthy human individuals. Assay: immunoSEQ multiplex PCR; the TCRdb copy retains only in-frame clones and omits some. The sample carries over 850,000 clones, approximately 78% recorded once. The sequenced material came from memory CD4+ T cells from PBMCs. This sample's subset: CD45RA-negative fraction. The clonotype was recovered from a man younger than 35 in good health. Some clones in this sample may be carry-over from other donors' samples.

CDR3 DNA: TGTGCCAGCAGTGAGCAGGGAGAGACCCAGTACTTC. It is translated as CASSEQGETQYF. The rearrangement uses TRBV2 and TRBJ2-5; maybe TRBD1 (5 bases). Per germline, CDR1 SNHLY and CDR2 FYNNEI. V was trimmed by 3 bases and J by 4 bases, leaving 6 bases between them. CDR3 length: 12 residues.